This T cell receptor (beta chain) stems from a study of OX40 agonist ivuxolimab in advanced cancers. At the level of the study: Participants could have had prior anti-PD-1, anti-PD-L1 or anti-CTLA-4 therapy, and around 40% had some.

Study-level results: Certain nonresponding patients likewise had low normalized T-cell clonal expansion. Within 6 weeks, CD4+ and CD8+ blood T cells expanded clonally at 0.1 to 3.0 mg/kg.

Notes on this clone: The target antigen is unknown.

Only in-frame clones appear in the TCRdb table, and some are missing; sequencing was by immunoSEQ multiplex PCR. The sample yields some 60,000 clones, 91% seen once. V was clipped by 2 bases and J by 6 bases; unmatched bases: 6. This CDR3 comprises 16 residues. Germline lookup yields CDR1 MGHRA and CDR2 YSYEKL. The specimen comprised CD4+ or CD8+ T cells sorted from blood, sampled in a trial of the OX40 agonist ivuxolimab. This receptor was obtained from an adult with an advanced solid tumor such as melanoma, head and neck, liver or kidney cancer. The rearrangement uses TRBV4-1 and TRBJ2-2; 10 bases map to TRBD1. In DNA, the CDR3 is TGCGCCAGCAGCCAATTCCTTGGGACAGGGGCCGGGGAGCTGTTTTTT. The encoded protein is CASSQFLGTGAGELFF.